The 23 T cell receptor beta chains in this list originate from one sample, sequenced in a study of cytomegalovirus exposure and HLA in healthy donors. PCR amplification relied on 60 Vbeta primers (plus 13 Jbeta primers). Profiling relied on immunoSEQ multiplex PCR, and the TCRdb table lists in-frame clones only, not all of them. The sample shows some 140,000 clones, approximately 74% of them seen only once. The sample taken for sequencing was PBMCs. These receptors originate from a young man in good health and CMV-seronegative.

The V and J genes are TRBV5-1 and TRBJ2-6; tentatively, D is TRBD2 (7 bases). With 2 bases removed from V and 4 bases from J, the gap between germline ends came to 31 bases. Germline V CDR1 and CDR2: SGHRS, YFSETQ. This CDR3 has 22 residues. CDR3 in DNA: TGCGCCAGCAGCTTTTTATCTTGGGAGGGCCAGGGGACCTTTGGAGGGGCCAACGTCCTGACTTTC. This gives the protein CASSFLSWEGQGTFGGANVLTF.

This clone turned up a few times. The CDR3 loop reads CASSDSGVGYEQYF. In DNA form, the CDR3 reads TGTGCCAGCAGCGATAGCGGGGTTGGCTACGAGCAGTACTTC. J is TRBJ2-7 and V is TRBV7-9; 8 nucleotides agree with TRBD2. In germline, CDR1 is SEHNR, CDR2 FQNEAQ (reference sequence). Unmatched junction bases numbered 6, after V lost 5 bases and J lost 3 bases. The CDR3 has 14 residues.

This clone was seen a handful of times. This chain joins TRBV29-1 and TRBJ2-1; 13 bases align to TRBD2. Germline V CDR1 and CDR2: SQVTM, ANQGSEA. The CDR3 is 14 amino acids. V lost 6 bases, J lost 9 bases, and 8 bases stayed unmatched. The chain's CDR3 is CSVWTSGRSSEQFF. The CDR3 DNA reads TGCAGCGTCTGGACTAGCGGGAGATCGAGTGAGCAGTTCTTC.

The V and J genes are TRBV7-2 and TRBJ1-6, with TRBD1 matching 7 bases. In germline, CDR1 is SGHTA, CDR2 FQGNSA. The CDR3 has 18 amino acids. The V segment lost 5 bases and the J segment 5 bases; nucleotides outside the gene matches: 15. The CDR3 nucleotides read TGTGCCAGCAGCACGGGGACAGCGACGTACTCTAATAATTCACCCCTCCACTTT. This gives the protein CASSTGTATYSNNSPLHF.

CDR3 protein: CASSTSVDYGYTF. The DNA of the CDR3 is TGTGCCAGCAGCACCAGTGTTGACTATGGCTACACCTTC. The genes are TRBV5-5 and TRBJ1-2, with no clear D. Germline V gene data show CDR1 as SGHKS and CDR2 as YYEKEE (reference sequence). This CDR3 region has 13 residues. The ends were cut back, 4 bases at V and 3 bases at J, with 10 bases in the middle.

This clone has just one count. This chain connects TRBV6-6 to TRBJ1-2; 7 bases fit TRBD1. With V trimmed by 2 bases and J by 2 bases, 2 bases remained unmatched. Germline V gene sequence: CDR1 MNHNY, CDR2 SVGAGI (reference sequence). This CDR3 comprises 14 residues. CDR3 DNA: TGTGCCAGCAGTTACGGACAGGCGAACTATGGCTACACCTTC. This encodes CASSYGQANYGYTF.

The chain couples TRBV28 to TRBJ2-7; 7 nucleotides align to TRBD1. Germline V gives CDR1 MDHEN, CDR2 SYDVKM. The V and J ends lost 5 bases and 2 bases, in that order; junction bases with no gene match: 6. The CDR3 has 14 amino acids. The CDR3: CASSPHRGPYEQYF. The CDR3 bases are TGTGCCAGCAGTCCCCACAGGGGCCCCTACGAGCAGTACTTC.

The chain has TRBV5-1 and TRBJ2-5; tentatively, D is TRBD1 (5 bases). The CDR3 covers 14 residues. V was clipped by 1 base and J by 3 bases, with 10 bases between them. From germline, CDR1 is SGHRS and CDR2 YFSETQ. The CDR3 loop reads CASSLTFREETQYF. The CDR3 nucleotides read TGCGCCAGCAGCTTGACTTTCAGGGAAGAGACCCAGTACTTC.

The rearrangement links TRBV11-2 to TRBJ2-2; D is ambiguous. This CDR3 comprises 15 residues. Trimming stripped 1 base from V and 6 bases from J, with 12 bases between. The V gene's germline CDR1 is SGHAT and CDR2 FQNNGV. CDR3 nucleotides: TGTGCCAGCAGCTTAGGGGCCCTTGGGCCCGGGGAGCTGTTTTTT. Encoded protein: CASSLGALGPGELFF.

This clone has just a few counts. The genes are TRBV28 and TRBJ1-1; D may be TRBD1 (6 bases). The CDR3 has 17 amino acids. The germline gives CDR1 MDHEN, CDR2 SYDVKM. Trimming pared 5 bases from V and 0 bases from J, leaving 19 bases between. CDR3 in DNA: TGTGCCAGCAGTCCAGGACAGCCACTCCGGATGAACACTGAAGCTTTCTTT. This sequence encodes CASSPGQPLRMNTEAFF.

This sequence joins TRBV6-6 and TRBJ2-7, with TRBD1 matching over 8 bases. The V and J ends lost 2 bases and 2 bases, in that order; junction bases with no gene match: 5. This CDR3 region has 15 residues. Germline V gene sequence: CDR1 MNHNY, CDR2 SVGAGI (reference sequence). The CDR3: CASSYDATGAYEQYF. CDR3 DNA: TGTGCCAGCAGTTACGACGCGACAGGGGCCTACGAGCAGTACTTC.

The chain employs TRBV2 and TRBJ2-7; no clear D. V was clipped by 3 bases and J by 7 bases, with 13 bases between them. Germline CDR1 is SNHLY and CDR2 is FYNNEI. The CDR3 consists of 13 residues. The CDR3 loop is CASSDPSQVEQYF. The CDR3 DNA reads TGTGCCAGCAGTGACCCCTCCCAGGTAGAGCAGTACTTC.

This chain connects TRBV5-4 to TRBJ2-3; 7 nucleotides line up with TRBD2. The CDR3 is made up of 15 amino acids. V gave up 0 bases and J gave up 2 bases; unmatched junction bases: 3. Germline lookup yields CDR1 SGHNT and CDR2 YYREEE (reference sequence). The CDR3 is CASSLGLADTDTQYF. The CDR3 bases are TGTGCCAGCAGCTTGGGGCTAGCGGACACAGATACGCAGTATTTT.

The chain links TRBV27 to TRBJ2-5; 10 bases map to TRBD2. Germline CDR1 reads MNHEY; CDR2 reads SMNVEV (reference sequence). V trimming: 7 bases; J trimming: 6 bases; junction bases outside the gene matches: 8. The CDR3 totals 14 residues. CDR3 nucleotides: TGTGCCAGCACCCAGCGGGGGGGCGGGAAGACCCAGTACTTC. This translates into CASTQRGGGKTQYF.

The V and J genes are TRBV7-2 and TRBJ2-1; 9 bases match TRBD2. Germline V CDR1 and CDR2: SGHTA, FQGNSA. The CDR3 is made up of 15 amino acids. The V and J ends lost 1 base and 7 bases, in that order; junction bases with no gene match: 5. The CDR3 is CASSLGPSGVNEQFF. The CDR3 bases are TGTGCCAGCAGCTTAGGTCCTAGCGGGGTAAATGAGCAGTTCTTC.

The rearrangement uses TRBV7-2 and TRBJ1-2; 10 positions match TRBD1. The CDR3 consists of 12 residues. The junction had 1 base not matched to a gene; V was cut back by 5 bases and J by 7 bases. Germline V gene data show CDR1 as SGHTA and CDR2 as FQGNSA. The CDR3 loop reads CASSGDRGGYTF. The CDR3 DNA reads as TGTGCCAGCAGCGGGGACAGGGGTGGCTACACCTTC.

The CDR3 DNA is TGTGCCATCAGTGATTCCAGGGAGGGCGAGCAGTACTTC. This encodes CAISDSREGEQYF. The chain links TRBV10-3 to TRBJ2-7, with TRBD2 matching 7 bases. Trimming removed 3 bases from V and 6 bases from J; junction bases left unmatched: 5. Germline-derived CDR1 and CDR2 are ENHRY and SYGVKD. This CDR3 is 13 amino acids long.

The chain has TRBV2 and TRBJ1-1, with a possible D match to TRBD1 (6 bases). CDR3 length: 15 residues. Trimming cost V 7 bases and J 0 bases, with 15 bases left between them. CDR1 is SNHLY, CDR2 FYNNEI, per germline. The CDR3 reads CASTTRGGMNTEAFF. The CDR3 DNA is TGTGCCAGCACCACTCGGGGGGGCATGAACACTGAAGCTTTCTTT.

The chain is built from TRBV7-2 and TRBJ2-7; D gene uncertain. V lost 1 base, J lost 1 base, and 11 bases lay in between. The CDR3 has 15 residues. Germline CDR1 and CDR2: SGHTA and FQGNSA. In DNA, the CDR3 is TGTGCCAGCAGCTTAGTTGGTGGGCTGTCCTACGAGCAGTACTTC. This gives the protein CASSLVGGLSYEQYF. The entire variable domain, with the rest obtained from reference TRBV7-2 and TRBJ2-7, is as follows: GAGVSQSPSNKVTEKGKDVELRCDPISGHTALYWYRQSLGQGLEFLIYFQGNSAPDKSGLPSDRFSAERTGGSVSTLTIQRTQQEDSAVYLCASSLVGGLSYEQYFGPGTRLTVT.

The chain links TRBV9 to TRBJ2-2, with TRBD2 as a possible D gene (6 bases). Between the trimmed V and J ends, which lost 4 bases and 4 bases, there was a span of 20 bases. The CDR3 spans 17 residues. Germline V lookup: CDR1 SGDLS, CDR2 YYNGEE. CDR3 residues: CASSPLGRGISTGELFF. CDR3 DNA: TGTGCCAGCAGCCCACTCGGGCGGGGTATCTCCACCGGGGAGCTGTTTTTT.

The V call is TRBV7-8, the J call TRBJ2-7; D remains ambiguous. Germline V gene lookup returns CDR1 SGHVS and CDR2 FQNEAQ. This CDR3 contains 14 residues. Deletions cut 2 bases from V and 5 bases from J, with 13 bases between. The chain's CDR3 is CASSLIQPAHEQYF. The CDR3 DNA reads TGTGCCAGCAGCTTAATACAGCCTGCCCACGAGCAGTACTTC. The entire variable domain, with the rest obtained from reference TRBV7-8 and TRBJ2-7, is as follows: GAGVSQSPRYKVAKRGQDVALRCDPISGHVSLFWYQQALGQGPEFLTYFQNEAQLDKSGLPSDRFFAERPEGSVSTLKIQRTQQEDSAVYLCASSLIQPAHEQYFGPGTRLTVT.

The chain links TRBV5-1 to TRBJ1-4, with 7 nucleotides matching TRBD1. The germline V gene has CDR1 SGHRS and CDR2 YFSETQ. V lost 7 bases and J lost 1; bases outside the gene matches: 1. This CDR3 has 13 residues. The CDR3 nucleotides are TGCGCCAGCCACAGGGGAACTAATGAAAAACTGTTTTTT. Protein sequence: CASHRGTNEKLFF.

This clone was counted a single time. The chain links TRBV28 to TRBJ1-5, with TRBD1 as a possible D gene (6 bases). Germline V gene sequence: CDR1 MDHEN, CDR2 SYDVKM. This CDR3 has 14 amino acids. With 5 bases removed from V and 7 bases from J, the gap between germline ends came to 15 bases. CDR3 in amino acids: CASSAAGTKQPQHF. CDR3 DNA sequence: TGTGCCAGCAGTGCTGCCGGGACAAAGCAGCCCCAGCATTTT.